The next 30 T cell receptor beta chains were all read from a single sample in a study of monozygotic twins with inflammatory bowel disease. TCRdb re-analyzed the 5' RACE reads; it lists each CDR3 protein once, without DNA. This sample's table reports a few hundred thousand distinct CDR3 sequences. The sequenced sample was blood. Source of these receptors: a human donor with ulcerative colitis or Crohn's disease, or a healthy co-twin of an affected twin (not recorded which).

The chain couples TRBV4-1 to TRBJ2-1; TCRdb's assignment of TRBD1 cannot be checked, as there is no DNA. Looked up from germline, CDR1 is MGHRA and CDR2 is YSYEKL. The CDR3 length is 13 residues. The CDR3 sequence is CASSPAGSNEQFF.

This rearrangement joins TRBV27 to TRBJ2-7; TCRdb picks TRBD1, but there is no DNA to check that call. CDR1 and CDR2 from the germline V gene are MNHEY and SMNVEV (reference sequence). This CDR3 region has 12 residues. CDR3: CASSNRGYEQYF.

This chain connects TRBV20-1 to TRBJ2-7; TCRdb designates TRBD2, a call that cannot be tested without DNA. The CDR3 is 13 amino acids. Germline CDR1 and CDR2: DFQATT and SNEGSKA (reference sequence). The CDR3 loop is CSARAGLPYEQYF.

V and J are TRBV19 and TRBJ1-4; TCRdb designates TRBD1, a call that cannot be tested without DNA. Germline lookup yields CDR1 LNHDA and CDR2 SQIVND (reference sequence). The CDR3 is 19 amino acids. The CDR3 protein is CASTPGQGALSMFSEKLFF.

The rearrangement joins TRBV12-3 or TRBV12-4 to TRBJ1-1; the TRBD1 assignment by TCRdb is unverifiable without DNA. CDR3 length: 16 amino acids. CDR3 loop: CASSLASWTANTEAFF.

The J gene is TRBJ2-5, the V gene TRBV20-1; TCRdb's assignment of TRBD1 cannot be checked, as there is no DNA. Germline lookup yields CDR1 DFQATT and CDR2 SNEGSKA (reference sequence). The CDR3 has 12 amino acids. The CDR3 loop is CSARDEGVDQYF.

This chain uses TRBV5-5 with TRBJ1-1; TCRdb selects TRBD1, and the lack of DNA leaves this call unchecked. From germline, CDR1 is SGHKS and CDR2 YYEKEE (reference sequence). This CDR3 spans 14 amino acids. CDR3: CASRRDSLITEAFF.

Here the CDR3 reads CSVARTSRGTEAFF. The genes are TRBV29-1 and TRBJ1-1; TCRdb indicates TRBD1, and absent DNA this call remains unverified. Germline V gene data show CDR1 as SQVTM and CDR2 as ANQGSEA. This CDR3 contains 14 residues.

The chain employs TRBV12-3 or TRBV12-4 and TRBJ1-2. The CDR3 covers 14 residues. The CDR3 spells CASSPLGRNYGYTF.

This chain joins TRBV5-1 and TRBJ2-7; TCRdb designates TRBD1, a call that cannot be tested without DNA. CDR1 is SGHRS, CDR2 YFSETQ, per germline. This CDR3 has 13 amino acids. The CDR3 region is CASSFGGYDEQYF.

The gene calls are TRBV20-1 and TRBJ2-1; TCRdb outputs TRBD1, but without DNA this stays unchecked. There are 12 residues in the CDR3. The germline V gene has CDR1 DFQATT and CDR2 SNEGSKA (reference sequence). CDR3 region: CSARGGYNEQFF.

The genes are TRBV5-1 and TRBJ2-1; TCRdb proposes TRBD1, but this gene call is untestable without DNA. In germline, CDR1 is SGHRS, CDR2 YFSETQ. CDR3 length: 15 residues. The CDR3 here is CASSLIGGWNNEQFF.

The rearrangement links TRBV20-1 to TRBJ2-1; no DNA is available, so the TRBD2 call from TCRdb remains unchecked. The CDR3 is made up of 14 amino acids. Germline V CDR1 and CDR2: DFQATT, SNEGSKA (reference sequence). This chain's CDR3 is CSSGTSGGADGPFF.

J is TRBJ2-7 and V is TRBV5-4; checking the TCRdb D call of TRBD2 is not possible without DNA. Germline CDR1 and CDR2: SGHNT and YYREEE (reference sequence). The CDR3 has 18 amino acids. Here the CDR3 reads CASSFMGQSTSRAYEQYF.

CDR3 sequence: CASSSPAMRGKETQYF. V is TRBV7-6 and J is TRBJ2-5; without DNA, the TCRdb call of TRBD1 cannot be checked. The CDR3 consists of 16 residues. Germline V gene data show CDR1 as SGHVS and CDR2 as FNYEAQ.

The chain couples TRBV7-3 to TRBJ2-1; as DNA is missing, the TRBD2 call by TCRdb cannot be tested. Per germline, CDR1 SGHTA and CDR2 FQGTGA. This CDR3 region has 16 residues. CDR3 sequence reads: CASSFQTSGGGYEQFF.

The chain employs TRBV20-1 and TRBJ1-6. The germline gives CDR1 DFQATT, CDR2 SNEGSKA (reference sequence). This CDR3 is built from 14 residues. CDR3 region: CSATGSSYNSPLHF.

V and J are TRBV6-2 or TRBV6-3 and TRBJ1-3. Germline CDR1 and CDR2: MNHEY and SVGEGT. This CDR3 is built from 16 residues. The chain's CDR3 is CASSTRRGSSGNTIYF.

The J gene is TRBJ2-1, the V gene TRBV20-1. The germline V gene encodes CDR1 DFQATT and CDR2 SNEGSKA (reference sequence). CDR3 size: 11 residues. The CDR3: CSAEDHNEQFF.

CDR3 loop: CSVLTSGGGKTQYF. The chain couples TRBV20-1 to TRBJ2-5; the D call of TRBD2 rests on TCRdb alone, since no DNA is present to check it. There are 14 residues in the CDR3. Germline CDR1 is DFQATT and CDR2 is SNEGSKA (reference sequence).

The chain couples TRBV20-1 to TRBJ1-5; TCRdb's D call, TRBD1, is unchecked because there is no DNA. The CDR3 is 17 residues long. The germline gives CDR1 DFQATT, CDR2 SNEGSKA (reference sequence). CDR3: CSARGDNAYYSNQPQHF.

The chain carries TRBV6-5 and TRBJ1-5; TCRdb indicates TRBD1, and absent DNA this call remains unverified. The CDR3 consists of 15 residues. Germline V gene data show CDR1 as MNHEY and CDR2 as SVGAGI. The CDR3 loop is CASSHVRGEDQPQHF.

The chain is built from TRBV12-3 or TRBV12-4 and TRBJ2-1; TCRdb outputs TRBD2, but without DNA this stays unchecked. The CDR3 sequence is 11 residues long. This CDR3 reads CASSLTLEQFF.

The chain couples TRBV4-2 to TRBJ1-1; TCRdb's assignment of TRBD1 cannot be checked, as there is no DNA. Germline V CDR1 and CDR2: LGHNA, YNFKEQ. CDR3 length equals 14 residues. CDR3 region: CASSRLQGNTEAFF.

V and J are TRBV5-1 and TRBJ2-1; no DNA is available, so the TRBD1 call from TCRdb remains unchecked. The CDR3 has 14 residues. Germline lookup yields CDR1 SGHRS and CDR2 YFSETQ. The CDR3 spells CASSVPTESNEQFF.

This chain uses TRBV11-2 with TRBJ1-1; there is no DNA to check the TCRdb D call of TRBD1. The V gene's germline CDR1 is SGHAT and CDR2 FQNNGV. The CDR3 runs to 17 residues. This CDR3 reads CASSLFFSDRENTEAFF.

The rearrangement links TRBV11-2 to TRBJ1-1; without DNA, the TCRdb call of TRBD1 cannot be checked. The CDR3 consists of 16 residues. Germline CDR1 SGHAT, CDR2 FQNNGV. The CDR3 loop is CASSLFPPPTNTEAFF.

This sequence joins TRBV7-9 and TRBJ1-1; the TCRdb call, TRBD1, lacks DNA for checking. CDR1 is SEHNR and CDR2 is FQNEAQ in the germline V gene (reference sequence). This CDR3 region has 13 residues. This CDR3 is CASSSRGLTEAFF.

The chain carries TRBV6-6 and TRBJ2-7; lacking DNA, the TRBD1 call made by TCRdb goes unchecked. CDR1 is MNHNY, CDR2 SVGAGI, per germline (reference sequence). The CDR3 totals 13 residues. The CDR3 loop reads CASGQGPSYEQYF.

The CDR3: CASSQDQQGVGYTF. The chain carries TRBV3-1 and TRBJ1-2; with no DNA, the TCRdb D assignment of TRBD1 cannot be verified. The CDR3 is 14 amino acids. CDR1 is LGHDT and CDR2 is YNNKEL in the germline V gene (reference sequence).